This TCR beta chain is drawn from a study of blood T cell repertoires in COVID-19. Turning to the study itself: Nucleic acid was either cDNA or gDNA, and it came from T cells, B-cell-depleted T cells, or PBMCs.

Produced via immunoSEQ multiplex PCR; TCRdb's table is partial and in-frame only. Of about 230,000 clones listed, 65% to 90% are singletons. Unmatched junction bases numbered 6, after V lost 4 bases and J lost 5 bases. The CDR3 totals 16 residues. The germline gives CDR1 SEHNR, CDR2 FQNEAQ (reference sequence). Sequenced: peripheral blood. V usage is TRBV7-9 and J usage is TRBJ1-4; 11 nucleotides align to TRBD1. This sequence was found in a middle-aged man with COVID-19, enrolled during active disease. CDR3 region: CASSSGQGAGNEKLFF. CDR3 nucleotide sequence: TGTGCCAGCAGCTCCGGACAGGGGGCAGGGAATGAAAAACTGTTTTTT.